These T cell receptor beta chains were read from a single sample in a study of PD-1 blockade in classical Hodgkin lymphoma. Sequencing used immunoSEQ multiplex PCR; TCRdb keeps in-frame clones, though not all of them. This table holds about 20,000 clones, around 67% found once. This specimen was peripheral blood mononuclear cells (PBMCs), taken before the second cycle of nivolumab. The receptor source for this set is a human donor with classical Hodgkin lymphoma. Both conserved end residues are part of each CDR3. The D gene is left open where the match is weak. Some rows have no size entry. The others give once, few or many, or a class for an expanded clone.

DNA: TGTGCCAGTAGTATACAACTAGTAAGCGGAGCCTACAATGAGCAGTTCTTC
CDR3: CASSIQLVSGAYNEQFF
J: TRBJ2-1
V: TRBV19
size: NA
D: NA

DNA: TGTGCCTGGAGTATCCTTGGAAACACCATATATTTT
CDR3: CAWSILGNTIYF
J: TRBJ1-3
V: TRBV30
size: NA
D: NA

DNA: TGTGCCAGCCGGCAAGACGGTCTTTCTGTCAATGAGCAGTTCTTC
CDR3: CASRQDGLSVNEQFF
J: TRBJ2-1
V: TRBV10-3
size: NA
D: NA

DNA: TGTGCCCGGATGACAGGGGGCCGGACTGAAGCTTTCTTT
CDR3: CARMTGGRTEAFF
J: TRBJ1-1
V: TRBV7-6
size: few
D: TRBD1

DNA: TGTGCCAGCAGCTTTCCTCCGGGACCGGGGACCCAGTACTTC
CDR3: CASSFPPGPGTQYF
J: TRBJ2-5
V: TRBV7-9
size: NA
D: NA

DNA: TGTGCCAGCAGCAGTCCGAAAAGCGAGAGCTCCTACAATGAGCAGTTCTTC
CDR3: CASSSPKSESSYNEQFF
J: TRBJ2-1
V: TRBV7-9
size: NA
D: NA

DNA: TGTGCCAGCAGCTTAAGTACTAGCGGACAAGAGACCCAGTACTTC
CDR3: CASSLSTSGQETQYF
J: TRBJ2-5
V: TRBV7-2
size: NA
D: TRBD2

DNA: TGCGCCAGCAGCCAAGTCGCCTCTTGGACAGGGGCCGCAGGGGACGCTGAAGCTTTCTTT
CDR3: CASSQVASWTGAAGDAEAFF
J: TRBJ1-1
V: TRBV4-1
size: once
D: TRBD1

DNA: TGCAGCGTTGAGACGCCAGGGGGTGAAAACTATGGCTACACCTTC
CDR3: CSVETPGGENYGYTF
J: TRBJ1-2
V: TRBV29-1
size: few
D: TRBD1

DNA: TGTGCCAGTAGTATAGCCGGCAATGAGCAGTTCTTC
CDR3: CASSIAGNEQFF
J: TRBJ2-1
V: TRBV19
size: few
D: NA

DNA: TGTGCCATCAGTGATAAGGGACAGGGTTACGAGCAGTACTTC
CDR3: CAISDKGQGYEQYF
J: TRBJ2-7
V: TRBV10-3
size: NA
D: TRBD1

DNA: TGCAGCGTTCCGAGGAGGACGGGGACTAGCGGGAGGAATGAGCAGTTCTTC
CDR3: CSVPRRTGTSGRNEQFF
J: TRBJ2-1
V: TRBV29-1
size: NA
D: TRBD2

DNA: TGTGCCAGCAGCGTTGGGCCGGGACTAGCGGGAGAGAACACCGGGGAGCTGTTTTTT
CDR3: CASSVGPGLAGENTGELFF
J: TRBJ2-2
V: TRBV9
size: NA
D: TRBD2

DNA: TGCGCCAGCAGCCAAGATGGACTAGCGGGAGACGAGCAGTACTTC
CDR3: CASSQDGLAGDEQYF
J: TRBJ2-7
V: TRBV5-4
size: NA
D: TRBD2

DNA: TGTGCTAGTGGTTTTATCGGGGGCGCTTCCCCTAGAGAGCAGTACTTC
CDR3: CASGFIGGASPREQYF
J: TRBJ2-7
V: TRBV12-5
size: NA
D: NA

DNA: TGTGCCAGTAGTATCTCTCATGGGAGAAGGTACAGGTACAATGAGCAGTTCTTC
CDR3: CASSISHGRRYRYNEQFF
J: TRBJ2-1
V: TRBV19
size: NA
D: NA

DNA: TGTGCCAGCAGTCCTTATAACGGCGGCTACACCTTC
CDR3: CASSPYNGGYTF
J: TRBJ1-2
V: TRBV27
size: NA
D: NA

DNA: TGCGCCAGCAGTCTCAAACCCGGGGGTCGGAGGGAAAAACTGTTTTTT
CDR3: CASSLKPGGRREKLFF
J: TRBJ1-4
V: TRBV23-1
size: NA
D: NA

DNA: TGTGCCAGCAGTTTATACAGGGTCAGGGGAGAGCAGTACTTC
CDR3: CASSLYRVRGEQYF
J: TRBJ2-7
V: TRBV27
size: NA
D: NA

DNA: TGCAGCGTTGAGGGGACAGGGGATAATGAAAAACTGTTTTTT
CDR3: CSVEGTGDNEKLFF
J: TRBJ1-4
V: TRBV29-1
size: NA
D: TRBD1

DNA: TGTGCTAGTGGCCTCTCGACAGGGGTGTACGAGCAGTACTTC
CDR3: CASGLSTGVYEQYF
J: TRBJ2-7
V: TRBV12-5
size: NA
D: TRBD1

DNA: TGTGCCAGCAGCTTAATTACAGGGTATCGAGAAAAACTGTTTTTT
CDR3: CASSLITGYREKLFF
J: TRBJ1-4
V: TRBV11-2
size: NA
D: NA

DNA: TGCGCCAGCAGTGACCCTGAATTGCGGGAATTTTATAGCAATCAGCCCCAGCATTTT
CDR3: CASSDPELREFYSNQPQHF
J: TRBJ1-5
V: TRBV10-2
size: NA
D: NA

DNA: TGTGCCAGCAGGGGGAGCTCCTACGAGCAGTACTTC
CDR3: CASRGSSYEQYF
J: TRBJ2-7
V: TRBV6-5
size: NA
D: NA

DNA: TGTGCCAGCAGTTTAAGCGGGACCCATGAGCAGTTCTTC
CDR3: CASSLSGTHEQFF
J: TRBJ2-1
V: TRBV27
size: few
D: TRBD2